Below are 23 T cell receptor beta chains sequenced from a single sample in a study of T cell responses to AZD1222 COVID-19 vaccine. Clones were read by immunoSEQ multiplex PCR, and TCRdb kept only the in-frame ones, dropping some. The sample contains 89,000 or so clones, more than 85% of which appear only once. This specimen was peripheral blood, taken 28 days after the second AZD1222 dose. These receptors were collected from an adult who received the AZD1222 COVID-19 vaccine.

The chain employs TRBV5-4 and TRBJ2-7; D is perhaps TRBD2 (7 bases). CDR3 length: 15 amino acids. From germline, CDR1 is SGHNT and CDR2 YYREEE (reference sequence). V shed 6 bases and J shed 2 bases, with 18 bases lying between them. CDR3: CASTPGAGETYEQYF. DNA for the CDR3: TGTGCCAGCACTCCGGGGGCGGGAGAGACCTACGAGCAGTACTTC.

The chain joins TRBV6-6 to TRBJ2-1, with 8 bases aligning to TRBD1. Germline CDR1 and CDR2: MNHNY and SVGAGI (reference sequence). V lost 2 bases and J lost 9; bases outside the gene matches: 3. This CDR3 has 13 residues. CDR3 sequence reads: CASSYQGTGEQFF. The CDR3 coding sequence is TGTGCCAGCAGTTACCAGGGGACAGGTGAGCAGTTCTTC.

The chain recombines TRBV11-2 with TRBJ2-5; no definite D call. CDR3 length: 13 residues. Germline V gene lookup returns CDR1 SGHAT and CDR2 FQNNGV. Deletions cut 1 base from V and 3 bases from J, with 6 bases between. The CDR3: CASSLVSKETQYF. The DNA of the CDR3 is TGTGCCAGCAGCTTAGTATCAAAAGAGACCCAGTACTTC.

The rearrangement uses TRBV19 and TRBJ1-4; a possible D gene is TRBD1 (5 bases). V was trimmed by 5 bases and J by 5 bases, leaving 18 bases between them. This CDR3 is 16 amino acids long. Looked up from germline, CDR1 is LNHDA and CDR2 is SQIVND (reference sequence). CDR3 nucleotides: TGTGCCAGTAGTCTCCTAGGGGAGGGCATCAATGAAAAACTGTTTTTT. This sequence encodes CASSLLGEGINEKLFF.

The chain uses TRBV19 and TRBJ1-5; 12 bases line up with TRBD1. In germline, CDR1 is LNHDA, CDR2 SQIVND (reference sequence). The CDR3 has 17 residues. Germline trimming cut 1 base from V and 4 bases from J; bases unmatched to any gene: 5. The CDR3: CASSIGDRGRMNQPQHF. In nucleotides, the CDR3 is TGTGCCAGTAGTATAGGGGACAGGGGGCGGATGAATCAGCCCCAGCATTTT. Filled out from reference TRBV19 and TRBJ1-5, the complete variable domain reads DGGITQSPKYLFRKEGQNVTLSCEQNLNHDAMYWYRQDPGQGLRLIYYSQIVNDFQKGDIAEGYSVSREKKESFPLTVTSAQKNPTAFYLCASSIGDRGRMNQPQHFGDGTRLSIL.

V usage is TRBV9 and J usage is TRBJ1-6; the D gene is possibly TRBD1 (5 bases). Germline loops: CDR1 SGDLS, CDR2 YYNGEE. This CDR3 comprises 15 residues. Trimming took 2 bases from V and 7 from J, leaving 13 bases between them. This CDR3 is CASSVTAFLNSPLHF. The CDR3 coding sequence is TGTGCCAGCAGCGTGACAGCGTTTTTGAATTCACCCCTCCACTTT.

The V call is TRBV19, the J call TRBJ1-5; D possibly corresponds to TRBD1 (5 bases). Per germline, CDR1 LNHDA and CDR2 SQIVND (reference sequence). The germline V and J ends were trimmed by 3 bases and 7 bases, with 13 bases remaining between them. This CDR3 has 14 amino acids. The CDR3 protein is CASSIGRVEQPQHF. CDR3 sequence (DNA): TGTGCCAGTAGTATCGGCAGGGTGGAACAGCCCCAGCATTTT.

This rearrangement joins TRBV4-3 to TRBJ2-7, with 14 bases lining up with TRBD2. CDR3 size: 15 residues. Germline V CDR1 and CDR2: LGHNA, YSLEER. V was clipped by 4 bases and J by 6 bases; unmatched bases: 5. The CDR3 nucleotides are TGCGCCAGCAGCCCCGGACTAGCGGGAGGTGTCGAGCAGTACTTC. This encodes CASSPGLAGGVEQYF.

As DNA, the CDR3 is TGTGCCAGCAGTTCTTTGGTGGGACGCCGAAATTCACCCCTCCACTTT. Protein product: CASSSLVGRRNSPLHF. The chain joins TRBV28 to TRBJ1-6, with a tentative D call TRBD1 (5 bases). V lost 4 bases and J lost 7, with 17 bases in between. The CDR3 loop spans 16 amino acids. CDR1 MDHEN and CDR2 SYDVKM come from the germline V gene.

This chain connects TRBV10-3 to TRBJ2-7; TRBD1 aligns across 12 bases. Germline CDR1 and CDR2: ENHRY and SYGVKD. This CDR3 is built from 14 residues. Losses at the gene ends were 6 bases for V and 7 bases for J; bases not matched to a gene: 7. The CDR3 here is CAIRPGQGAWEQYF. The CDR3 DNA reads as TGTGCCATCAGACCGGGACAGGGGGCGTGGGAGCAGTACTTC.

The chain uses TRBV6-5 and TRBJ2-5; 8 bases map to TRBD1. CDR1 is MNHEY, CDR2 SVGAGI, per germline. The CDR3 is 14 amino acids. Germline trimming cut 6 bases from V and 0 bases from J; bases unmatched to any gene: 3. Here the CDR3 DNA reads TGTGCCAGCAGGAGGACAGGGTACCAAGAGACCCAGTACTTC. Its protein is CASRRTGYQETQYF.

V and J are TRBV5-1 and TRBJ2-1, with D hard to call. V lost 0 bases, J lost 5 bases, and 6 bases lay in between. This CDR3 contains 13 residues. Germline V gene data show CDR1 as SGHRS and CDR2 as YFSETQ. The CDR3 DNA follows: TGCGCCAGCAGCTTGGGACCGAACAATGAGCAGTTCTTC. Translating gives CASSLGPNNEQFF.

This chain connects TRBV12-3 or TRBV12-4 to TRBJ1-2, with D maybe TRBD1 (5 bases). V lost 1 base and J 4 bases, leaving 7 bases between the germline ends. The length of the CDR3 is 13 residues. The DNA for the CDR3 is TGTGCCAGCAGTTTAGGGGACCTCTATGGCTACACCTTC. Its protein product is CASSLGDLYGYTF.

This chain joins TRBV6-2 or TRBV6-3 and TRBJ2-7; 9 bases agree with TRBD1. V shed 2 bases, J shed 1 base, and the junction held 3 bases outside the gene matches. Germline values: CDR1 MNHEY, CDR2 SVGEGT. The CDR3 length is 15 residues. The CDR3 bases are TGTGCCAGCAGTTACCTAGGACAGGGGTCCTACGAGCAGTACTTC. Translating gives CASSYLGQGSYEQYF.

This sequence joins TRBV11-2 and TRBJ2-5; no clear D gene. This CDR3 comprises 13 residues. The V end was cut by 1 base, the J end by 5 bases, with 8 bases between. Germline CDR1 reads SGHAT; CDR2 reads FQNNGV. DNA for the CDR3: TGTGCCAGCAGCTTAGGCGGTCGGGAGACCCAGTACTTC. Translation: CASSLGGRETQYF.

The rearrangement joins TRBV24-1 to TRBJ2-3; D possibly matches TRBD1 or TRBD2 (5 bases each). From germline, CDR1 is KGHDR and CDR2 SFDVKD. The length of the CDR3 is 15 residues. V lost 0 bases, J lost 1 base, and 7 bases lay in between. The CDR3 sequence: CATSDLLGGTDTQYF. For the CDR3, the DNA is TGTGCCACCAGTGATTTGCTGGGGGGCACAGATACGCAGTATTTT.

V usage is TRBV2 and J usage is TRBJ2-1, with 8 bases that match TRBD2. The CDR3 sequence is 14 residues long. J gave up 5 bases and V 8 bases, and 8 bases lay outside the gene matches. Per germline, CDR1 SNHLY and CDR2 FYNNEI. CDR3 sequence (DNA): TGTGCCAGCTGTCGGACTAGCAGCGACAATGAGCAGTTCTTC. As protein: CASCRTSSDNEQFF. The full variable domain, in which reference TRBV2 and TRBJ2-1 provide the parts outside the CDR3, is EPEVTQTPSHQVTQMGQEVILRCVPISNHLYFYWYRQILGQKVEFLVSFYNNEISEKSEIFDDQFSVERPDGSNFTLKIRSTKLEDSAMYFCASCRTSSDNEQFFGPGTRLTVL.

The chain recombines TRBV7-2 with TRBJ2-7; 9 bases are shared with TRBD2. The CDR3 sequence is 18 residues long. V shed 2 bases and J 2 bases; nucleotides not matched to a gene: 13. Germline V gives CDR1 SGHTA, CDR2 FQGNSA. The CDR3 loop reads CASSLNPVGLASTYEQYF. The CDR3 DNA is TGTGCCAGCAGCTTAAACCCTGTGGGACTAGCCAGCACCTACGAGCAGTACTTC.

The rearrangement joins TRBV29-1 to TRBJ1-5; D call uncertain. V was cut by 2 bases and J by 0 bases, with 14 bases left in between. The CDR3 contains 16 residues. CDR1 and CDR2 (germline): SQVTM, ANQGSEA. The CDR3 bases are TGCAGCGTTGAAATGGATACCGGGGATAGCAATCAGCCCCAGCATTTT. As protein: CSVEMDTGDSNQPQHF. Variable domain in full (rest from reference TRBV29-1 and TRBJ1-5): SAVISQKPSRDICQRGTSLTIQCQVDSQVTMMFWYRQQPGQSLTLIATANQGSEATYESGFVIDKFPISRPNLTFSTLTVSNMSPEDSSIYLCSVEMDTGDSNQPQHFGDGTRLSIL.

The chain uses TRBV4-2 and TRBJ1-2; no clear D gene. The CDR3 is 14 residues long. The V end was cut by 0 bases, the J end by 4 bases, with 9 bases between. Germline CDR1 reads LGHNA; CDR2 reads YNFKEQ. The CDR3 sequence is CASSQESGSYGYTF. The CDR3 bases are TGTGCCAGCAGCCAAGAGTCGGGATCCTATGGCTACACCTTC.

The rearrangement uses TRBV9 and TRBJ1-5, with TRBD1 identical over 7 bases. The ends lost 4 bases at V and 3 bases at J; junction bases unmatched: 4. This CDR3 has 14 amino acids. Per germline, CDR1 SGDLS and CDR2 YYNGEE. The CDR3 protein is CASSQGQPNQPQHF. CDR3 DNA: TGTGCCAGCAGCCAGGGACAGCCCAATCAGCCCCAGCATTTT.

This clone was observed a single time. The V and J genes are TRBV6-5 and TRBJ2-1; 14 bases are a match to TRBD2. Germline CDR1 is MNHEY and CDR2 is SVGAGI. CDR3 length: 13 residues. V was pared by 7 bases and J by 9 bases, with 2 bases of the junction left unmatched. CDR3 nucleotides: TGTGCCAGCATGACTAGCGGGAGGGCTGAGCAGTTCTTC. Translated, it gives CASMTSGRAEQFF.

The rearrangement links TRBV5-1 to TRBJ1-1; 9 bases match TRBD1. The junction had 6 bases not matched to a gene; V was cut back by 4 bases and J by 2 bases. The V gene's germline CDR1 is SGHRS and CDR2 YFSETQ. CDR3 size: 15 residues. The CDR3 region is CASSPTQGANTEAFF. In DNA, the CDR3 is TGCGCCAGCAGCCCTACACAGGGGGCAAACACTGAAGCTTTCTTT. Using reference TRBV5-1 and TRBJ1-1 for the parts outside the CDR3, the full variable domain is KAGVTQTPRYLIKTRGQQVTLSCSPISGHRSVSWYQQTPGQGLQFLFEYFSETQRNKGNFPGRFSGRQFSNSRSEMNVSTLELGDSALYLCASSPTQGANTEAFFGQGTRLTVV.